This TCR beta chain was retrieved from a study of beta chain features in type 1 diabetes. Whole-study results and caveats: PCR may have favored shorter templates equally in patients and controls.

Sorting based on CD45RO/CCR7/CD25/CD127/CD95/CD27 separated CD4+ naive, central memory, regulatory and stem cell-like memory cells. Sorted populations were all over 95% pure. Trimming at V came to 0 bases and at J to 2 bases, leaving 0 bases not matched to a gene. The CDR3 contains 15 residues. Germline V CDR1 and CDR2: SGDLS, YYNGEE. Expressed TCRB transcripts were sequenced, since all the RNA that had been isolated was reverse transcribed. TCRdb's table, derived via immunoSEQ multiplex PCR, lists solely in-frame clones and lacks some. The sample yields about 360,000 clones, roughly 12% seen once. About this clone itself: Its antigen remains unidentified.

Sequencing used naive CD4+ T cells from blood. The chain carries TRBV9 and TRBJ2-1; 9 bases are a match to TRBD1. The receptor comes from a man younger than 35 in good health. The CDR3 loop reads CASSVGTGAYNEQFF. The CDR3 bases are TGTGCCAGCAGCGTAGGGACAGGGGCCTACAATGAGCAGTTCTTC. The full variable domain, with the rest looked up from reference TRBV9 and TRBJ2-1, is DSGVTQTPKHLITATGQRVTLRCSPRSGDLSVYWYQQSLDQGLQFLIQYYNGEERAKGNILERFSAQQFPDLHSELNLSSLELGDSALYFCASSVGTGAYNEQFFGPGTRLTVL.